This TCR beta chain is drawn from a study of T cell changes during pregnancy in multiple sclerosis. Note on this clone: This may stem from a read error, because a much larger clone lies one nucleotide away. Other nucleotide sequences in the sample specify the same CDR3.

This CDR3 contains 14 residues. Looked up from germline, CDR1 is MNHNS and CDR2 is SASEGT. Data came from immunoSEQ multiplex PCR; TCRdb stores just in-frame clones and leaves some out. The sample shows some 54,000 clones, roughly 93% of them seen only once. J is TRBJ1-1 and V is TRBV6-1, with 11 nucleotides matching TRBD1. The sequence was collected from a female donor with multiple sclerosis, enrolled in a pregnancy study. The sample consisted of peripheral blood, taken after pregnancy. CDR3 residues: CAGAGQGANTEAFF. The CDR3 DNA reads as TGTGCCGGAGCCGGACAGGGGGCGAATACTGAGGCTTTCTTT.